The entry below describes one TCR beta chain. Its antigen is as yet unknown. Clones were read by immunoSEQ multiplex PCR, and TCRdb kept only the in-frame ones, dropping some. The profile covers a few million clones, with roughly 92% appearing a single time and under 0.15% taken by the ten largest. The sample originates from a study of shared clonotypes between healthy human individuals. Study context: Researchers assigned three CD4 naive, three CD4 memory, two CD8 naive and one CD8 memory plate to each donor.

The CDR3 is 17 amino acids. V lost 4 bases and J lost 1; bases outside the gene matches: 10. CDR1 is SGHKS and CDR2 is YYEKEE in the germline V gene (reference sequence). Broader study findings: The authors sampled blood alone, and tissue repertoires likely differ. Shared clonotypes across all four donors exceeded non-shared ones in generation probability.

The sequence was obtained from a man aged 18 to 30 in good health. The rearrangement joins TRBV5-5 to TRBJ2-7, with 11 bases aligning to TRBD1. The sample taken for sequencing was naive CD4+ T cells sorted from blood. Subset denoted: CD45RA+ positively selected. The chain's CDR3 is CASSRGQGVAGSYEQYF. The CDR3, as DNA: TGTGCCAGCAGCCGGGGACAGGGGGTCGCAGGTTCCTACGAGCAGTACTTC.